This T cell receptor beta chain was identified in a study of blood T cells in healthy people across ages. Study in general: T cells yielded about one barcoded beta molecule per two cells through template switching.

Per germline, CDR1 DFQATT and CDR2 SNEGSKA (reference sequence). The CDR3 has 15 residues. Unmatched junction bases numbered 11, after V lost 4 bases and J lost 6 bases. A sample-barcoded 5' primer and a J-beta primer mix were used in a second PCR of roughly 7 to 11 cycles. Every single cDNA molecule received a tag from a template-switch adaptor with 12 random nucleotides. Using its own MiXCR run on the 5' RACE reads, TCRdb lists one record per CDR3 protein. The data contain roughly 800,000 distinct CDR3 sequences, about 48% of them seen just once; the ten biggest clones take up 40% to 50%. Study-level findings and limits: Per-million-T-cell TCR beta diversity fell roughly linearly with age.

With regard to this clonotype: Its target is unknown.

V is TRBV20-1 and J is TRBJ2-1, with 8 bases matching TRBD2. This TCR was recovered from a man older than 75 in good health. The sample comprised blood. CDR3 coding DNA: TGCAGTGCTACTCCGAATGCGGGAGGAGGCAATGAGCAGTTCTTC. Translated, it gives CSATPNAGGGNEQFF.